This T cell receptor (beta chain) was profiled in a study of Ad26.COV2.S vaccination and SARS-CoV-2 variants. Study-wide results and caveats: Substantial post-vaccination breadth of spike-specific CD8+ and CD4+ T cell responses was reported. While placebo recipients had lower spike-specific TCR breadth, vaccine recipients had more.

Here immunoSEQ multiplex PCR was the method, and the copy in TCRdb shows in-frame clones only, minus some. Of more than 300,000 clones listed, around four fifths are singletons. Comments on this clone: What it binds is not known.

Sample treatment: around 19 received Ad26.COV2.S at low or high dose, single or two shots; 5 received placebo; per-sample allocation not given. Day 63 after the first injection of vaccine or placebo was the sampling time. Wuhan-strain spike was delivered by a replication-incompetent Ad26 vector. V lost 1 base, J lost 1 base, and 9 bases lay in between. The CDR3 has 14 residues. This chain joins TRBV5-3 and TRBJ2-7, with no clear D. TRBV5-3 is an open reading frame, and its role is uncertain. The clonotype was recovered from a person between 18 and 65 years old who received the Ad26.COV2.S COVID-19 vaccine or a placebo. Sequencing was performed on peripheral blood, taken in a trial of Ad26.COV2.S vaccine versus placebo. The CDR3 region is CARSLKGPSYEQYF. The CDR3 DNA reads TGTGCCAGAAGCTTGAAAGGACCGTCCTACGAGCAGTACTTC.